The 22 T cell receptor beta chains below come from one sample, sequenced in a study of blood T cell repertoires in COVID-19. Measured with immunoSEQ multiplex PCR; TCRdb has only the in-frame clones, and not every one. The sample holds roughly 130,000 clones, 84% seen once. Sequencing was carried out using PBMCs or T cells enriched from blood (not recorded which). Receptors were obtained from a woman under 40 who had recovered from COVID-19.

V is TRBV3-1 (or the pseudogene TRBV3-2) and J is TRBJ2-7; 9 bases match TRBD2. Germline-derived CDR1 and CDR2 are LGHDT and YNNKEL (reference sequence). Trimming at V came to 1 base and at J to 7 bases, leaving 11 bases not matched to a gene. This CDR3 has 16 residues. CDR3 nucleotides: TGTGCCAGCAGCCAAGGAGTTTCAGCGGGAGGTCGGGAGCAGTACTTC. This sequence encodes CASSQGVSAGGREQYF.

This rearrangement joins TRBV4-3 to TRBJ2-3; D perhaps matches TRBD1 (5 bases). The germline CDR1 and CDR2 sequences are LGHNA and YSLEER. Trimming left V 5 bases short and J 2 bases short, with 14 bases between. This CDR3 has 15 residues. DNA for the CDR3: TGCGCCAGCAGCACATGGACACTCTACACAGATACGCAGTATTTT. Encoded protein: CASSTWTLYTDTQYF.

This clone was counted once. This chain connects TRBV4-3 to TRBJ2-5; 12 nucleotides agree with TRBD2. Per germline, CDR1 LGHNA and CDR2 YSLEER. V shed 2 bases and J 4 bases; nucleotides not matched to a gene: 2. This CDR3 has 15 residues. The CDR3 region has the DNA TGCGCCAGCAGCCAAAGGGGACTAGCGGGAGAGACCCAGTACTTC. This codes for CASSQRGLAGETQYF.

The V and J genes are TRBV5-8 and TRBJ1-1, with 8 bases matching TRBD1. Unmatched junction bases numbered 17, after V lost 6 bases and J lost 4 bases. The CDR3 runs 17 residues. The germline gives CDR1 SGHTS, CDR2 YDEGEE. The CDR3: CASILGPVRGLSTEAFF. The CDR3, as DNA: TGTGCCAGCATCCTTGGACCCGTCAGGGGGCTATCCACTGAAGCTTTCTTT. The variable domain in full, completed from reference TRBV5-8 and TRBJ1-1, reads EAGVTQSPTHLIKTRGQQATLRCSPISGHTSVYWYQQALGLGLQFLLWYDEGEERNRGNFPPRFSGRQFPNYSSELNVNALELEDSALYLCASILGPVRGLSTEAFFGQGTRLTVV.

The chain carries TRBV5-1 and TRBJ2-5; D is perhaps TRBD1 (6 bases). Germline V gene sequence: CDR1 SGHRS, CDR2 YFSETQ. The CDR3 contains 17 residues. V shed 1 base and J shed 5 bases, with 21 bases lying between them. The CDR3 region has the DNA TGCGCCAGCAGCTTGAGGGGGAGTCAAGATCAGGGGGAGACCCAGTACTTC. Residues: CASSLRGSQDQGETQYF.

The gene calls are TRBV12-3 or TRBV12-4 and TRBJ1-1; D may be TRBD1 (6 bases). CDR3 length: 13 residues. V shed 3 bases and J shed 4 bases, with 9 bases lying between them. Here the CDR3 DNA reads TGTGCCAGCAGTTTGAACAGGGTCACTGAAGCTTTCTTT. Its translation is CASSLNRVTEAFF.

This clone was detected only once. The chain uses TRBV19 and TRBJ1-2; D is unclear. CDR3 length: 15 amino acids. CDR1 and CDR2 (germline): LNHDA, SQIVND (reference sequence). The germline V and J ends were trimmed by 5 bases and 2 bases, with 15 bases remaining between them. The CDR3 coding sequence is TGTGCCAGTAGTGCGGGAGCGGCACGCAACTATGGCTACACCTTC. Translated: CASSAGAARNYGYTF.

The V and J genes are TRBV11-2 and TRBJ2-7, with D perhaps matching TRBD2 (6 bases). This CDR3 has 12 residues. The V gene's germline CDR1 is SGHAT and CDR2 FQNNGV. The V gene lost 5 bases and the J gene lost 3 bases, with 8 bases spanning the gap. CDR3 residues: CASSGLHYEQYF. CDR3 bases: TGTGCCAGCAGCGGACTACACTACGAGCAGTACTTC. Full variable domain (outside the CDR3, taken from reference TRBV11-2 and TRBJ2-7): EAGVAQSPRYKIIEKRQSVAFWCNPISGHATLYWYQQILGQGPKLLIQFQNNGVVDDSQLPKDRFSAERLKGVDSTLKIQPAKLEDSAVYLCASSGLHYEQYFGPGTRLTVT.

The chain joins TRBV5-1 to TRBJ2-5; 8 bases align to TRBD2. The CDR3 contains 14 residues. V was clipped by 5 bases and J by 4 bases; unmatched bases: 7. Germline loops: CDR1 SGHRS, CDR2 YFSETQ. CDR3 coding DNA: TGCGCCAGCAGTTATCGCGGGGGGACAGAGACCCAGTACTTC. Translation: CASSYRGGTETQYF.

The J gene is TRBJ1-1, the V gene TRBV4-1; no definite D call. The length of the CDR3 is 15 residues. The germline gives CDR1 MGHRA, CDR2 YSYEKL. Trimming shortened V by 0 bases and J by 5 bases, and 13 bases separated the two germline ends. CDR3 sequence: CASSQDPGFGTEAFF. CDR3 DNA sequence: TGCGCCAGCAGCCAAGATCCGGGTTTCGGGACTGAAGCTTTCTTT.

The genes are TRBV19 and TRBJ1-1; a possible D gene is TRBD1 (6 bases). The ends were cut back, 5 bases at V and 1 base at J, with 11 bases in the middle. CDR1 LNHDA and CDR2 SQIVND come from the germline V gene (reference sequence). The CDR3 runs to 14 residues. DNA for the CDR3: TGTGCCAGTAGTTCATGGACAGAGAACACTGAAGCTTTCTTT. This encodes CASSSWTENTEAFF.

This chain connects TRBV5-4 to TRBJ2-7; 11 nucleotides agree with TRBD2. This CDR3 contains 15 residues. The germline CDR1 and CDR2 sequences are SGHNT and YYREEE (reference sequence). J was trimmed by 2 bases and V by 4 bases; bases with no gene match: 5. In DNA, the CDR3 is TGTGCCAGCAGCGCCGGGACTAGCGGAACCTACGAGCAGTACTTC. The encoded protein is CASSAGTSGTYEQYF.

The chain combines TRBV6-4 with TRBJ1-2; D might be TRBD1 (6 bases). Deletions cut 8 bases from V and 1 base from J, with 14 bases between. CDR3 size: 14 residues. From germline, CDR1 is MRHNA and CDR2 SNTAGT. The CDR3 spells CASPIPGVNYGYTF. CDR3 in DNA: TGTGCCAGCCCGATCCCAGGGGTTAACTATGGCTACACCTTC.

This clone was observed a single time. J is TRBJ2-7 and V is TRBV6-5, with D hard to call. Germline V gives CDR1 MNHEY, CDR2 SVGAGI. V was trimmed by 4 bases and J by 3 bases, leaving 13 bases between them. This CDR3 is built from 14 residues. The DNA of the CDR3 is TGTGCCAGCAGTTTTGATAGGTACTACTACGAGCAGTACTTC. This sequence encodes CASSFDRYYYEQYF.

This clone was seen just once. The genes are TRBV11-2 and TRBJ2-5; 11 nucleotides match TRBD1. The CDR3 sequence is 16 residues long. The germline CDR1 and CDR2 sequences are SGHAT and FQNNGV. The ends lost 4 bases at V and 5 bases at J; junction bases unmatched: 9. The CDR3 coding sequence is TGTGCCAGCAGCTCCCGGACAGGGGGCACTTTGGAGACCCAGTACTTC. It translates to CASSSRTGGTLETQYF.

V is TRBV28 and J is TRBJ2-7; 8 nucleotides match TRBD1. In germline, CDR1 is MDHEN, CDR2 SYDVKM. The CDR3 is made up of 14 amino acids. V gave up 6 bases and J gave up 1 base; unmatched junction bases: 5. The CDR3 loop is CASSIGTGSYEQYF. In nucleotides, the CDR3 is TGTGCCAGCAGCATTGGGACAGGATCCTACGAGCAGTACTTC.

V is TRBV19 and J is TRBJ2-7; 7 bases map to TRBD2. CDR3 length: 14 amino acids. Trimming cost V 4 bases and J 6 bases; bases outside gene matches: 9. Germline V gives CDR1 LNHDA, CDR2 SQIVND (reference sequence). The CDR3 nucleotides read TGTGCCAGTAGTAGGCCCGGACTAGTCTCCGAGCAGTACTTC. The encoded protein is CASSRPGLVSEQYF.

This clone occurred once. This chain links TRBV2 with TRBJ2-1, with 8 bases matching TRBD1. This CDR3 has 15 residues. Trimming removed 3 bases from V and 6 bases from J; junction bases left unmatched: 7. The V gene's germline CDR1 is SNHLY and CDR2 FYNNEI. The CDR3 DNA reads TGTGCCAGCAGTGAGGGGGGTACAGGGGGCAATGAGCAGTTCTTC. Translating gives CASSEGGTGGNEQFF.

V usage is TRBV20-1 and J usage is TRBJ1-5; 8 bases are a match to TRBD1. V gave up 5 bases and J gave up 7 bases; unmatched junction bases: 10. The CDR3 covers 14 residues. Germline V gene lookup returns CDR1 DFQATT and CDR2 SNEGSKA (reference sequence). This CDR3 is CSAGGQGPPQPQHF. CDR3 in DNA: TGCAGTGCTGGTGGACAGGGCCCCCCACAGCCCCAGCATTTT.

This sequence joins TRBV5-1 and TRBJ1-1, with TRBD1 identical over 9 bases. After removal of 5 bases from V and 1 base from J, the junction contained 9 bases not matched to a gene. CDR1 is SGHRS, CDR2 YFSETQ, per germline. The CDR3 has 16 amino acids. CDR3 sequence reads: CASRGGQGFPNTEAFF. The CDR3 DNA sequence: TGCGCCAGCAGGGGGGGACAGGGCTTTCCGAACACTGAAGCTTTCTTT.

This clone was recorded once. This chain's CDR3 is CSGGDRASYNEQFF. The CDR3 DNA is TGCAGCGGGGGGGACAGGGCCTCCTACAATGAGCAGTTCTTC. The V call is TRBV29-1, the J call TRBJ2-1; 9 positions match TRBD1. J was trimmed by 0 bases and V by 7 bases; bases with no gene match: 4. The CDR3 is 14 residues long. In germline, CDR1 is SQVTM, CDR2 ANQGSEA.

V usage is TRBV10-3 and J usage is TRBJ1-1, with D maybe TRBD1 (6 bases). This CDR3 is built from 14 residues. The V end was cut by 6 bases, the J end by 2 bases, with 13 bases between. Germline CDR1 reads ENHRY; CDR2 reads SYGVKD. Written as DNA, the CDR3 is TGTGCCATCAGCCCAAAAGGGGGAAACACTGAAGCTTTCTTT. Its protein product is CAISPKGGNTEAFF.